These 15 T cell receptor beta chains share one sample of origin, sequenced in a study of shared clonotypes between healthy human individuals. TCRdb's copy holds only in-frame clones and misses some; the assay was immunoSEQ multiplex PCR. Of about 2 million clones detected, approximately 95% appear once; the ten largest clones hold more than 0.1%. Specimen: naive CD4+ T cells sorted from blood. Subset specified: CD45RA+ positively selected. The source of these receptors is a man between 18 and 35 years old in good health.

The chain employs TRBV4-1 and TRBJ1-2, with TRBD1 matching 8 bases. CDR1 is MGHRA and CDR2 is YSYEKL in the germline V gene. CDR3 size: 16 residues. The V gene end was trimmed by 0 bases and the J gene end by 4 bases; junction bases not matched to a gene: 7. CDR3 sequence reads: CASSQDAQGAVYGYTF. In DNA form, the CDR3 reads TGCGCCAGCAGCCAAGATGCCCAGGGGGCGGTCTATGGCTACACCTTC.

The chain employs TRBV2 and TRBJ1-2; TRBD1 agrees at 8 bases. V was pared by 2 bases and J by 5 bases, with 4 bases of the junction left unmatched. This CDR3 comprises 14 residues. The germline V gene has CDR1 SNHLY and CDR2 FYNNEI. CDR3 amino acids: CASSEQTGVYGYTF. The CDR3 DNA reads TGTGCCAGCAGTGAACAGACAGGGGTGTATGGCTACACCTTC.

The J gene is TRBJ1-2, the V gene TRBV6-6, with D possibly being TRBD1 (6 bases). The CDR3 consists of 16 residues. With 2 bases removed from V and 7 bases from J, the gap between germline ends came to 20 bases. Germline assignment: CDR1 MNHNY and CDR2 SVGAGI (reference sequence). Here the CDR3 DNA reads TGTGCCAGCAGTTACGGACCAAATACAGGGCCGCGTGGCTACACCTTC. Translated, it gives CASSYGPNTGPRGYTF.

The chain combines TRBV19 with TRBJ1-4; D is possibly TRBD1 (6 bases). The CDR3 has 14 residues. Looked up from germline, CDR1 is LNHDA and CDR2 is SQIVND (reference sequence). The germline V and J ends were trimmed by 6 bases and 8 bases, with 16 bases remaining between them. CDR3 region: CASRTGSSGEKLFF. In nucleotides, the CDR3 is TGTGCCAGTAGAACAGGGTCATCAGGCGAAAAACTGTTTTTT. Looking up the rest from reference TRBV19 and TRBJ1-4 gives the full variable domain: DGGITQSPKYLFRKEGQNVTLSCEQNLNHDAMYWYRQDPGQGLRLIYYSQIVNDFQKGDIAEGYSVSREKKESFPLTVTSAQKNPTAFYLCASRTGSSGEKLFFGSGTQLSVL.

The rearrangement joins TRBV2 to TRBJ2-7; D not resolved. V was pared by 2 bases and J by 9 bases, with 20 bases between. The CDR3 has 15 residues. Germline V CDR1 and CDR2: SNHLY, FYNNEI. The CDR3 DNA is TGTGCCAGCAGTGAACAAGGTAGTCCCGTTGGCCGGCAGTACTTC. Translating gives CASSEQGSPVGRQYF.

DNA for the CDR3: TGTGCCAGCAGCCACCGGACTAGCGGGGCCACAGATACGCAGTATTTT. Translating it yields CASSHRTSGATDTQYF. The chain combines TRBV5-5 with TRBJ2-3; 12 nucleotides line up with TRBD2. Germline V gene lookup returns CDR1 SGHKS and CDR2 YYEKEE (reference sequence). The CDR3 is made up of 16 amino acids. Trimming cost V 4 bases and J 2 bases; bases outside gene matches: 5.

The J gene is TRBJ2-1, the V gene TRBV6-1; 7 positions agree with TRBD2. The length of the CDR3 is 17 residues. CDR1 is MNHNS and CDR2 is SASEGT in the germline V gene. After removal of 4 bases from V and 8 bases from J, the junction contained 17 bases not matched to a gene. CDR3 sequence: CASSVRRLAFGAYEQFF. The CDR3 nucleotides are TGTGCCAGCAGTGTTCGTCGACTAGCATTCGGGGCCTATGAGCAGTTCTTC.

The rearrangement uses TRBV5-1 and TRBJ2-5; D gene ambiguous. This CDR3 has 14 amino acids. The V end was cut by 0 bases, the J end by 3 bases, with 9 bases between. Germline values: CDR1 SGHRS, CDR2 YFSETQ. The chain's CDR3 is CASSLEGKKETQYF. The CDR3 region has the DNA TGCGCCAGCAGCTTGGAGGGAAAAAAAGAGACCCAGTACTTC.

This chain uses TRBV6-6 with TRBJ2-1; D could derive from TRBD1 or TRBD2 (5 bases each). The CDR3 is 13 amino acids. CDR1 and CDR2 from the germline V gene are MNHNY and SVGAGI (reference sequence). The V end was cut by 5 bases, the J end by 7 bases, with 12 bases between. The CDR3 DNA is TGTGCCAGCAGTACCCGGGACGGGAATGAGCAGTTCTTC. Encoded protein: CASSTRDGNEQFF.

The chain employs TRBV5-1 and TRBJ2-5; no reliable D call. V lost 6 bases and J 2 bases, leaving 14 bases between the germline ends. There are 14 residues in the CDR3. CDR1 and CDR2 from the germline V gene are SGHRS and YFSETQ. The CDR3 DNA follows: TGCGCCAGCACTCCTATGGCCTTTCAAGAGACCCAGTACTTC. It is translated as CASTPMAFQETQYF.

The V call is TRBV6-6, the J call TRBJ2-3; possibly TRBD1 for D (5 bases). V shed 2 bases and J shed 4 bases, with 13 bases lying between them. Per germline, CDR1 MNHNY and CDR2 SVGAGI (reference sequence). This CDR3 comprises 15 residues. CDR3 sequence reads: CASSYGAGQADTQYF. CDR3 in DNA: TGTGCCAGCAGTTACGGGGCAGGGCAAGCAGATACGCAGTATTTT.

This clone was counted a single time. The rearrangement joins TRBV11-2 to TRBJ2-7, with TRBD1 identical over 10 bases. The length of the CDR3 is 16 residues. V gave up 1 base and J gave up 4 bases; unmatched junction bases: 7. Germline V CDR1 and CDR2: SGHAT, FQNNGV. CDR3: CASSLAGTGVRYEQYF. The CDR3 DNA reads as TGTGCCAGCAGCTTAGCCGGGACAGGGGTGCGATACGAGCAGTACTTC.

V and J are TRBV2 and TRBJ2-5, with TRBD1 as a possible D gene (6 bases). The CDR3 length is 12 residues. V lost 3 bases and J lost 5, with 7 bases in between. Germline V lookup: CDR1 SNHLY, CDR2 FYNNEI. Here the CDR3 reads CASSEQGETQYF. The CDR3 nucleotides are TGTGCCAGCAGTGAGCAGGGGGAGACCCAGTACTTC.

The chain uses TRBV5-1 and TRBJ1-2; 8 positions agree with TRBD1. After removal of 5 bases from V and 1 base from J, the junction contained 4 bases not matched to a gene. CDR3 size: 14 residues. CDR1 SGHRS and CDR2 YFSETQ come from the germline V gene. CDR3 residues: CASSQGAFNYGYTF. The CDR3 DNA reads TGCGCCAGCAGTCAGGGGGCCTTTAACTATGGCTACACCTTC.

The J gene is TRBJ1-2, the V gene TRBV6-6, with 7 nucleotides matching TRBD1. CDR1 and CDR2 from the germline V gene are MNHNY and SVGAGI (reference sequence). This CDR3 has 12 residues. Germline trimming cut 4 bases from V and 9 bases from J; bases unmatched to any gene: 5. The CDR3 DNA reads as TGTGCCAGCAGTTCGGACAGGCTTAGCTACACCTTC. This translates into CASSSDRLSYTF.